This T cell receptor beta chain was obtained from a study of control samples from healthy donors and cancer patients. V gave up 6 bases and J gave up 4 bases, with 13 bases separating them. This CDR3 has 13 amino acids. The germline CDR1 and CDR2 sequences are SGDLS and YYNGEE. Clones were sequenced by immunoSEQ multiplex PCR, and TCRdb holds only the in-frame ones, with some missing. The sample gives more than 20,000 clones, approximately 83% of which show up once; around a quarter is in the top ten. The TCR originated in a man in his 60s with head and neck cancer. The gene calls are TRBV9 and TRBJ1-1; TRBD1 might be the D (5 bases). The sequenced material came from PBMCs. This chain's CDR3 is CASMGSRGTEAFF. The CDR3 region has the DNA TGTGCCAGCATGGGATCTAGGGGCACTGAAGCTTTCTTT. The full variable domain, in which reference TRBV9 and TRBJ1-1 provide the parts outside the CDR3, is DSGVTQTPKHLITATGQRVTLRCSPRSGDLSVYWYQQSLDQGLQFLIQYYNGEERAKGNILERFSAQQFPDLHSELNLSSLELGDSALYFCASMGSRGTEAFFGQGTRLTVV.